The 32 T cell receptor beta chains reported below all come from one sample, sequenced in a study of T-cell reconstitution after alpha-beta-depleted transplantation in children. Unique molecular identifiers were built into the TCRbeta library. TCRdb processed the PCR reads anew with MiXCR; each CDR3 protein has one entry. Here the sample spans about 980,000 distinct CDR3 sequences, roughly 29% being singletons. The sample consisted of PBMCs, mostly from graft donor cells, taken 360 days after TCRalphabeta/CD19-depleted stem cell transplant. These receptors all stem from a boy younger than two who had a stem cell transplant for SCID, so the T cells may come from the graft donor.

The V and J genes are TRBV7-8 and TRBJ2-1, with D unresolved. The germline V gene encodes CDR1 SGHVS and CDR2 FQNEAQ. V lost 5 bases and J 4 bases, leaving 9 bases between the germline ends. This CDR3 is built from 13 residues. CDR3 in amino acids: CASSPPVYNEQFF. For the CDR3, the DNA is TGTGCCAGCAGCCCACCGGTTTACAATGAGCAGTTCTTC.

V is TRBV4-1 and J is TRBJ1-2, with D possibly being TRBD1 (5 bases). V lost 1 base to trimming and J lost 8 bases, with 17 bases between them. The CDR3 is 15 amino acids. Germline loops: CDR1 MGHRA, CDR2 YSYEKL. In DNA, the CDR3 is TGCGCCAGCAGCCAAGGGGAAGAAGGGGCGTGGGGCTACACCTTC. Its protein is CASSQGEEGAWGYTF.

Written as DNA, the CDR3 is TGTGCCAGCAGTTTAACTAGCGGGTACGTCGATGAGCAGTTCTTC. It is translated as CASSLTSGYVDEQFF. The genes are TRBV11-1 and TRBJ2-1, with TRBD2 matching over 9 bases. Per germline, CDR1 SGHAT and CDR2 FQDESV (reference sequence). The J segment lost 8 bases and the V segment lost 6 bases, leaving 11 bases of the junction unmatched. The CDR3 is 15 amino acids. The whole variable domain, filled in from reference TRBV11-1 and TRBJ2-1, reads EAEVAQSPRYKITEKSQAVAFWCDPISGHATLYWYRQILGQGPELLVQFQDESVVDDSQLPKDRFSAERLKGVDSTLKIQPAELGDSAMYLCASSLTSGYVDEQFFGPGTRLTVL.

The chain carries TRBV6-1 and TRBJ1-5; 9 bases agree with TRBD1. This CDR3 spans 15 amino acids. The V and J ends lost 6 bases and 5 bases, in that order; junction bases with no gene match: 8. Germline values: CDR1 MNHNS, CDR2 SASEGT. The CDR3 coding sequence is TGTGCCAGCAGCGATGGACAGGGGCGCCATCAGCCCCAGCATTTT. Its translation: CASSDGQGRHQPQHF.

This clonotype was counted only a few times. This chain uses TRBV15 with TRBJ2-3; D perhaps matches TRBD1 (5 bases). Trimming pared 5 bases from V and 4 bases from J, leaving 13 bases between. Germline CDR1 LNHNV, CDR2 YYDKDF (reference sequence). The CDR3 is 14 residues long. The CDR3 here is CATSGRASPDTQYF. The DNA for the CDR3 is TGTGCCACCAGCGGCAGGGCGTCCCCAGATACGCAGTATTTT.

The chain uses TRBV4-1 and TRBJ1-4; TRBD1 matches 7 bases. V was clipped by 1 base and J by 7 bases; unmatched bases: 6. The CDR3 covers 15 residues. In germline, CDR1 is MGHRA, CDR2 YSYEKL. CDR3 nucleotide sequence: TGCGCCAGCAGCCAAGTTGATACAGGGGTTGAAAAACTGTTTTTT. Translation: CASSQVDTGVEKLFF.

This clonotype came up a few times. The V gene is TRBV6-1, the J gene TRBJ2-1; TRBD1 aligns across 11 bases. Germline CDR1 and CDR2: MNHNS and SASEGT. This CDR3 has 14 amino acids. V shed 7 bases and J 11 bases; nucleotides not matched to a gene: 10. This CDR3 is CASNFRDRGTQQFF. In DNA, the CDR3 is TGTGCCAGCAACTTCCGGGACAGGGGGACCCAGCAGTTCTTC.

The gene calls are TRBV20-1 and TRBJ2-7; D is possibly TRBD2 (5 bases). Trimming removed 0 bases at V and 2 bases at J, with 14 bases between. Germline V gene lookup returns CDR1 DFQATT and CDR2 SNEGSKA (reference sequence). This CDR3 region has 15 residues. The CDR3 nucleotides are TGCAGTGCTAGAGATTTCAGGACGGGGACCTACGAGCAGTACTTC. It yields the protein CSARDFRTGTYEQYF.

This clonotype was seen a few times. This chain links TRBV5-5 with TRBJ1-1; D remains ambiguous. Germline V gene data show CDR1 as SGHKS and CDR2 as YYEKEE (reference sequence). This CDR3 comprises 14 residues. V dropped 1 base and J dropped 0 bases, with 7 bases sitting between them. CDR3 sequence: CASSLWPLNTEAFF. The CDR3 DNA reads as TGTGCCAGCAGCTTGTGGCCCTTGAACACTGAAGCTTTCTTT. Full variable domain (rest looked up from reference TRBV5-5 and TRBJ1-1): DAGVTQSPTHLIKTRGQQVTLRCSPISGHKSVSWYQQVLGQGPQFIFQYYEKEERGRGNFPDRFSARQFPNYSSELNVNALLLGDSALYLCASSLWPLNTEAFFGQGTRLTVV.

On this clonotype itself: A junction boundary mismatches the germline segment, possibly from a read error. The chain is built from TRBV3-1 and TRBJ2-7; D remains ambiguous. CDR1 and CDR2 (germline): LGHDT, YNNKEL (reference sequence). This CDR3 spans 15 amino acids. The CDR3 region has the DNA TGTGCCAGCTGCCAAAGTTTCGGTGGCCTAAGGGAGCAGTACTTC. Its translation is CASCQSFGGLREQYF.

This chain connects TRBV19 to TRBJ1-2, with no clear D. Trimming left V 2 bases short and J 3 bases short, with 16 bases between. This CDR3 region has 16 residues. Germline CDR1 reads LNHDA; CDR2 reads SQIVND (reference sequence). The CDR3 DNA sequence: TGTGCCAGTAGTATAACCCCCTCAGAAATCGACTATGGCTACACCTTC. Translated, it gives CASSITPSEIDYGYTF.

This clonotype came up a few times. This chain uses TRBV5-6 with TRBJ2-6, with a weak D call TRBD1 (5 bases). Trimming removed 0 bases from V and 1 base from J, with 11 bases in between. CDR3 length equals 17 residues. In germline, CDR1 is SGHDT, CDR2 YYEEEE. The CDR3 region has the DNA TGTGCCAGCAGCTTGGCAGGGTTTGCTTCTGGGGCCAACGTCCTGACTTTC. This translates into CASSLAGFASGANVLTF. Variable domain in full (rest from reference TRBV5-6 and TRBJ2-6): DAGVTQSPTHLIKTRGQQVTLRCSPKSGHDTVSWYQQALGQGPQFIFQYYEEEERQRGNFPDRFSGHQFPNYSSELNVNALLLGDSALYLCASSLAGFASGANVLTFGAGSRLTVL.

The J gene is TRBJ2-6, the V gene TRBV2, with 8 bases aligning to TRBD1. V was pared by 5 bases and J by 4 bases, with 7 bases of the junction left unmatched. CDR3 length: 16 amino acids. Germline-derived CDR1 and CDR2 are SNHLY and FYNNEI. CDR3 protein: CASSPRTGSGANVLTF. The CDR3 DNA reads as TGTGCCAGCAGTCCCCGGACAGGGTCGGGGGCCAACGTCCTGACTTTC.

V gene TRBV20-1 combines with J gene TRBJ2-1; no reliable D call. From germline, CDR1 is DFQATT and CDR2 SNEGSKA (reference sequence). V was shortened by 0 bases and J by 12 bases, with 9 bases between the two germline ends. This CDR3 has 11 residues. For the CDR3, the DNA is TGCAGTGCTAGAGAGGGGTATGGGCAGTTCTTC. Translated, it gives CSAREGYGQFF.

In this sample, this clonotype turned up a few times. CDR3 nucleotide sequence: TGTGCCAGCAGTCCTGCTTGGGGCTCCTACGAGCAGTACTTC. It translates to CASSPAWGSYEQYF. V gene TRBV27 combines with J gene TRBJ2-7; D gene uncertain. Trimming removed 5 bases from V and 0 bases from J, with 11 bases in between. The CDR3 covers 14 residues. Germline CDR1 and CDR2: MNHEY and SMNVEV (reference sequence).

The CDR3 loop is CASSSNPKVEHNEQFF. For the CDR3, the DNA is TGTGCCAGCAGCTCGAATCCCAAGGTAGAACACAATGAGCAGTTCTTC. The V and J genes are TRBV9 and TRBJ2-1; D gene unclear. CDR1 is SGDLS and CDR2 is YYNGEE in the germline V gene. Trimming shortened V by 4 bases and J by 5 bases, and 19 bases separated the two germline ends. The CDR3 runs to 16 residues.

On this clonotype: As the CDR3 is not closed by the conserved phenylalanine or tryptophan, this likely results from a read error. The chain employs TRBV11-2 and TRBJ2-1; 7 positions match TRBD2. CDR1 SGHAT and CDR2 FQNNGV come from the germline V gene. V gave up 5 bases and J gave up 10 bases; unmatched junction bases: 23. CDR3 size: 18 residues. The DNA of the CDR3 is TGTGCCAGCAGCCCACAACCGTTACAAGCGGGGATAATGCGGGAGCAGTTCGTC. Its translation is CASSPQPLQAGIMREQFV.

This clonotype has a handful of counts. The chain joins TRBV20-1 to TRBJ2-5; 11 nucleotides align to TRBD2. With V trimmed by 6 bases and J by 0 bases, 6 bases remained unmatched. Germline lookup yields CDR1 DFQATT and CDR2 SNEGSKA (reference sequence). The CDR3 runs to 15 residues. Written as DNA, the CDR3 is TGCAGTGCCCGGACTAGCGGGCCTTACCAAGAGACCCAGTACTTC. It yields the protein CSARTSGPYQETQYF.

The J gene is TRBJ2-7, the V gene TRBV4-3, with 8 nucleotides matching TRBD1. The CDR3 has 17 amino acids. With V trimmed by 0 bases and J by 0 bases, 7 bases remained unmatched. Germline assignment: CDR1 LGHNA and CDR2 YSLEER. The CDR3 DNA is TGCGCCAGCAGCCAAGATCTCGGGGACAGGAGCTCCTACGAGCAGTACTTC. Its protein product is CASSQDLGDRSSYEQYF.

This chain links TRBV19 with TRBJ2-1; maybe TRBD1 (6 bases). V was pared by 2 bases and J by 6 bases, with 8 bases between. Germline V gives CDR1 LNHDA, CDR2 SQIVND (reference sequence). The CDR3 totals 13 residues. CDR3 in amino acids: CASSISRGNEQFF. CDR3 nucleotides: TGTGCCAGTAGTATATCCAGGGGCAATGAGCAGTTCTTC.

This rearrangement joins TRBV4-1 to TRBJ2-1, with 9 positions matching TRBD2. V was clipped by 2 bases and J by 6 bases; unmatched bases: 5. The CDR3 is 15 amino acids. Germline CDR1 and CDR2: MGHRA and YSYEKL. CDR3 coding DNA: TGCGCCAGCAGCCAACCGGGACTAGCCTTCAATGAGCAGTTCTTC. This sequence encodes CASSQPGLAFNEQFF.

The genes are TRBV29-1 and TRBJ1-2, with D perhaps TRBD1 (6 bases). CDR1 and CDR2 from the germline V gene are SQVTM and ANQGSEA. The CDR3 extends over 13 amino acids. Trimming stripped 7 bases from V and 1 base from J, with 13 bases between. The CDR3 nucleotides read TGCAGCGCCGGCCCAGGGGTTAACTATGGCTACACCTTC. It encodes CSAGPGVNYGYTF.

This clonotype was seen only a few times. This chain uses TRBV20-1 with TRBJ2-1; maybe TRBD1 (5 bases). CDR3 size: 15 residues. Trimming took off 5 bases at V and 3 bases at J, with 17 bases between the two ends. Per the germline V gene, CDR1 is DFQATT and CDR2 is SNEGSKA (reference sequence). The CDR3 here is CSAPSVAQVYNEQFF. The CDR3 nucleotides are TGCAGTGCTCCCTCTGTGGCACAGGTCTACAATGAGCAGTTCTTC.

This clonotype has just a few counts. CDR3: CASTLLEAPGTQYF. DNA for the CDR3: TGTGCCAGCACCTTACTCGAGGCTCCGGGTACGCAGTATTTT. V and J are TRBV6-2 or TRBV6-3 and TRBJ2-3, with no clear D. This CDR3 region has 14 residues. Between the trimmed V and J ends, which lost 7 bases and 8 bases, there was a span of 19 bases. CDR1 and CDR2 (germline): MNHEY, SVGEGT.

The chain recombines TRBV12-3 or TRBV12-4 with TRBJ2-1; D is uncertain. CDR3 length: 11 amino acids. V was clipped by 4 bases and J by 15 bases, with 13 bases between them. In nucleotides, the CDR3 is TGTGCCAGCAGTTCCTCGGACGGGCTGTTCTTC. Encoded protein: CASSSSDGLFF.

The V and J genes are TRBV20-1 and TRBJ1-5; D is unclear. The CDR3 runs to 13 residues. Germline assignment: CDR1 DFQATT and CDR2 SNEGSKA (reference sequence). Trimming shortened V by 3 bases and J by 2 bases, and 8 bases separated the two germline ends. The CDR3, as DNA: TGCAGTGCTAGTGGGAGGGGCAATCAGCCCCAGCATTTT. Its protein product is CSASGRGNQPQHF.

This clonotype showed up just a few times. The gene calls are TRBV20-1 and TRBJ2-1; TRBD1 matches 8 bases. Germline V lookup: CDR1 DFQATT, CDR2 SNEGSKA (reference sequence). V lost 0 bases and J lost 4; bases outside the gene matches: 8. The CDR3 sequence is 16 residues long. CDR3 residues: CSARDWTGPWYNEQFF. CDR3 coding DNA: TGCAGTGCTAGAGATTGGACAGGGCCGTGGTACAATGAGCAGTTCTTC.

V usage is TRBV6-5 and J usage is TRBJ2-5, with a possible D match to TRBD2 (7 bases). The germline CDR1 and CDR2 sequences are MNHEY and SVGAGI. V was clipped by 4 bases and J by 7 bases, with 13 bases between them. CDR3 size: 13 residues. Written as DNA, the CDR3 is TGTGCCAGCAGTTGGGGGGGGGCCGGGACCCAGTACTTC. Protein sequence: CASSWGGAGTQYF.

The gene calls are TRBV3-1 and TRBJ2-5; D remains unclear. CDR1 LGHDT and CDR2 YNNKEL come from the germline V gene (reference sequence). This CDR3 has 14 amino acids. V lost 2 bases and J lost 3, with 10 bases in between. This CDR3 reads CASSQFQAEETQYF. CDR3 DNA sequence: TGTGCCAGCAGCCAATTCCAGGCGGAAGAGACCCAGTACTTC.

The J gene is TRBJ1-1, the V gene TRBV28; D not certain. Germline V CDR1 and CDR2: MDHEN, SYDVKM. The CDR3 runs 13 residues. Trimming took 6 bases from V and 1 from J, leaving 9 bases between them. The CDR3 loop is CASSEHRNTEAFF. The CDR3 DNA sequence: TGTGCCAGCAGCGAGCACAGGAACACTGAAGCTTTCTTT.

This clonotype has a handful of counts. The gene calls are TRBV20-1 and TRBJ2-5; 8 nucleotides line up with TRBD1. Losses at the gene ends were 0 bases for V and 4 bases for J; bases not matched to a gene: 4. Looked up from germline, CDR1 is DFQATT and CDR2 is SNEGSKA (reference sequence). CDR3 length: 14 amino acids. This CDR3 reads CSARDSQGAETQYF. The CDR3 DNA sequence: TGCAGTGCTAGAGATAGCCAGGGGGCAGAGACCCAGTACTTC.

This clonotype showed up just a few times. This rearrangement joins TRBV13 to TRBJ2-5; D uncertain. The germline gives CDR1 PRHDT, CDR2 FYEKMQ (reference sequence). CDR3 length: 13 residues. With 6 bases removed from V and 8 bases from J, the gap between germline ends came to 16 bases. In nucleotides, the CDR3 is TGTGCCAGCAGATCTCTCGGCGCAGACACCCAGTACTTC. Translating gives CASRSLGADTQYF.